The 7 T cell receptor beta chains below all came from one sample that was sequenced in a study of blood T cell repertoires in COVID-19. TCRdb keeps only in-frame clones here, not all; method: immunoSEQ multiplex PCR. The sample has under 80,000 clones; about 80% are singletons. Sequenced: peripheral blood. These receptors were taken from a human donor in a cohort sampled during active COVID-19.

J is TRBJ2-5 and V is TRBV19, with 9 bases lining up with TRBD2. CDR1 and CDR2 (germline): LNHDA, SQIVND (reference sequence). This CDR3 spans 15 amino acids. Trimming cost V 3 bases and J 6 bases; bases outside gene matches: 8. The CDR3 spells CASSIPSGRSKTQYF. The DNA for the CDR3 is TGTGCCAGTAGTATCCCCAGCGGGAGGTCGAAGACCCAGTACTTC.

This clone has just a few counts. J is TRBJ2-7 and V is TRBV7-2; TRBD2 matches 7 bases. The CDR3 consists of 15 residues. V shed 1 base and J 5 bases; nucleotides not matched to a gene: 8. Germline CDR1 is SGHTA and CDR2 is FQGNSA. CDR3 coding DNA: TGTGCCAGCAGCTTAGAGGCGGGACTATACCACGAGCAGTACTTC. Protein sequence: CASSLEAGLYHEQYF. The variable domain in full, completed from reference TRBV7-2 and TRBJ2-7, reads GAGVSQSPSNKVTEKGKDVELRCDPISGHTALYWYRQSLGQGLEFLIYFQGNSAPDKSGLPSDRFSAERTGGSVSTLTIQRTQQEDSAVYLCASSLEAGLYHEQYFGPGTRLTVT.

This clone was seen only once. The chain joins TRBV6-5 to TRBJ2-1; 10 nucleotides agree with TRBD2. The germline CDR1 and CDR2 sequences are MNHEY and SVGAGI. V lost 9 bases, J lost 7 bases, and 6 bases stayed unmatched. CDR3 size: 13 residues. The CDR3 protein is CASIQLAGNEQFF. CDR3 DNA: TGTGCCAGTATTCAACTAGCGGGGAATGAGCAGTTCTTC.

This chain's CDR3 is CASSQEKRSSGANVLTF. As DNA, the CDR3 is TGCGCCAGCAGCCAAGAAAAACGGAGCTCTGGGGCCAACGTCCTGACTTTC. V gene TRBV4-1 combines with J gene TRBJ2-6; D unclear. The V end lost 0 bases, the J end lost 0 bases, and 9 bases lay between the germline ends. The CDR3 is 17 amino acids. Germline CDR1 is MGHRA and CDR2 is YSYEKL.

The CDR3 sequence is CASSLGGPSTQYF. The CDR3 DNA reads as TGTGCCAGCAGCTTAGGGGGGCCGTCTACGCAGTATTTT. The chain couples TRBV11-3 to TRBJ2-3; D may be TRBD1 (6 bases). Germline V gene sequence: CDR1 SGHNT, CDR2 YENEEA. The CDR3 loop spans 13 amino acids. V lost 1 base to trimming and J lost 8 bases, with 10 bases between them.

The chain is built from TRBV5-1 and TRBJ2-7; 9 bases match TRBD1. The germline CDR1 and CDR2 sequences are SGHRS and YFSETQ. J lost 1 base, V lost 3 bases, and 5 bases had no gene match. The CDR3 runs to 15 residues. The CDR3 DNA reads TGCGCCAGCAGCTACGGGACAGGGCAATCCTACGAGCAGTACTTC. Translation: CASSYGTGQSYEQYF.

This chain links TRBV6-2 or TRBV6-3 with TRBJ2-7; 8 positions match TRBD2. Germline CDR1 reads MNHEY; CDR2 reads SVGEGT. There are 15 residues in the CDR3. V shed 1 base, J shed 7 bases, and the junction held 9 bases outside the gene matches. CDR3 in DNA: TGTGCCAGCAGTTACTTAACCGGGACTAGGGCAGAGCAGTACTTC. The encoded protein is CASSYLTGTRAEQYF.